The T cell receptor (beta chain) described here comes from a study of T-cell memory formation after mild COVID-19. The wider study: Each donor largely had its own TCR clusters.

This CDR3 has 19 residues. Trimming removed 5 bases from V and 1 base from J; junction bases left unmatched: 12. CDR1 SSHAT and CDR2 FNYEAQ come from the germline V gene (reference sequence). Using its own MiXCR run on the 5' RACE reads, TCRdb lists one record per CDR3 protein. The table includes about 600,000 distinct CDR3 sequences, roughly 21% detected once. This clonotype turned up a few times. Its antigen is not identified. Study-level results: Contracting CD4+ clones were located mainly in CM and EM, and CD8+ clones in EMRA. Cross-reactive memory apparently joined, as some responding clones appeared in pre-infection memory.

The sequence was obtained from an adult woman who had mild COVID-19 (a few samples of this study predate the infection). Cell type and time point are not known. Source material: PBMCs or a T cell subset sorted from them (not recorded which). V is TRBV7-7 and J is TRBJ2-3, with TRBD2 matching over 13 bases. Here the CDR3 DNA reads TGTGCCAGCAGCCCGGGACTAGCGGGGACCCCCTTTTGCACAGATACGCAGTATTTT. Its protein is CASSPGLAGTPFCTDTQYF.